A single TCR beta chain is shown here with its context. The entry originates in a study of blood T cell repertoires in COVID-19. The CDR3 has 16 residues. Germline V gene data show CDR1 as LNHNV and CDR2 as YYDKDF (reference sequence). Between the trimmed V and J ends, which lost 3 bases and 1 base, there was a span of 12 bases. Assay used: immunoSEQ multiplex PCR; TCRdb lists only in-frame clones, some missing. Of 220,000 or so clones in the sample, about four fifths were seen once. This receptor was obtained from a woman aged 60 to 75 who had recovered from COVID-19. The V gene is TRBV15, the J gene TRBJ1-4; D might be TRBD1 (5 bases). Sequencing used PBMCs or T cells enriched from blood (not recorded which). CDR3 in amino acids: CATSSGTTETNEKLFF. In DNA, the CDR3 is TGTGCCACCAGCAGCGGGACTACGGAAACTAATGAAAAACTGTTTTTT.